Presented here are 30 T cell receptor beta chains from one specimen sequenced in a study of spatial heterogeneity in lung cancer. Specified time point: blood at routine non-recurrence follow-up after resection. MiXCR was run by TCRdb on the 5' RACE reads, yielding one entry per CDR3 protein. The sample gives approximately 41,000 distinct CDR3 sequences, over 9.5% of which show up once; over 15% is in the top ten. Sample: PBMCs, taken at follow-up. The receptors originated from a female donor with early-stage non-small cell lung cancer.

This clonotype was detected many times. The chain joins TRBV29-1 to TRBJ2-3; D is undetermined. V lost 4 bases and J lost 4, with 6 bases in between. CDR3 size: 11 residues. Germline assignment: CDR1 SQVTM and CDR2 ANQGSEA. This chain's CDR3 is CSVVGPDTQYF. The CDR3 DNA reads TGCAGCGTTGTCGGCCCAGATACGCAGTATTTT.

The CDR3 loop reads CASSPRRGGETQYF. The CDR3 region has the DNA TGTGCCAGCAGCCCCCGGAGGGGGGGAGAGACCCAGTACTTC. The chain couples TRBV7-2 to TRBJ2-5; tentatively, D is TRBD2 (7 bases). The germline CDR1 and CDR2 sequences are SGHTA and FQGNSA. The CDR3 runs 14 residues. V was clipped by 5 bases and J by 4 bases, with 14 bases between them.

The chain links TRBV6-1 to TRBJ2-7; possibly TRBD2 for D (5 bases). Germline V lookup: CDR1 MNHNS, CDR2 SASEGT. The V end was cut by 2 bases, the J end by 3 bases, with 11 bases between. This CDR3 spans 14 amino acids. The CDR3 DNA sequence: TGTGCCAGCAGTGAACAGTCCGGGATCTACGAGCAGTACTTC. Its translation: CASSEQSGIYEQYF.

The chain carries TRBV23-1 and TRBJ2-5, with D possibly matching TRBD1 (6 bases). TRBV23-1 counts as an open reading frame of uncertain function. The CDR3 covers 15 residues. The germline V and J ends were trimmed by 2 bases and 2 bases, with 12 bases remaining between them. The CDR3 DNA sequence: TGCGCCAGCAGTCAACGTACAGGGACGCAAGAGACCCAGTACTTC. It yields the protein CASSQRTGTQETQYF.

This clonotype was detected a few times. The genes are TRBV28 and TRBJ2-3; TRBD2 matches 13 bases. V was pared by 8 bases and J by 6 bases, with 14 bases of the junction left unmatched. Per germline, CDR1 MDHEN and CDR2 SYDVKM. The CDR3 runs to 17 residues. The CDR3 is CASGGLAGSEERDTQYF. The CDR3, as DNA: TGTGCCAGCGGGGGACTAGCGGGGAGCGAAGAGCGGGATACGCAGTATTTT.

The chain uses TRBV30 and TRBJ1-3; 11 bases are shared with TRBD1. V lost 3 bases to trimming and J lost 4 bases; unmatched junction nucleotides: 5. The CDR3 loop spans 15 amino acids. Germline V gene sequence: CDR1 GTSNPN, CDR2 SVGIG (reference sequence). Written as DNA, the CDR3 is TGTGCCTGGAGCGGACAGGGGGCGCGGGGAAACACCATATATTTT. It is translated as CAWSGQGARGNTIYF.

By proportion, this clonotype is medium-sized. CDR3 sequence reads: CASSLTLLETQYF. DNA for the CDR3: TGCGCCAGCAGTCTTACGCTTCTAGAGACCCAGTACTTC. The chain uses TRBV5-1 and TRBJ2-5; D is undetermined. Per germline, CDR1 SGHRS and CDR2 YFSETQ. Trimming stripped 5 bases from V and 4 bases from J, with 12 bases between. This CDR3 has 13 residues. The whole variable domain, remainder taken from reference TRBV5-1 and TRBJ2-5, is KAGVTQTPRYLIKTRGQQVTLSCSPISGHRSVSWYQQTPGQGLQFLFEYFSETQRNKGNFPGRFSGRQFSNSRSEMNVSTLELGDSALYLCASSLTLLETQYFGPGTRLLVL.

Many counts were recorded for this clonotype. The chain uses TRBV13 and TRBJ2-3; D not certain. V gave up 4 bases and J gave up 3 bases, with 14 bases separating them. The germline gives CDR1 PRHDT, CDR2 FYEKMQ (reference sequence). This CDR3 contains 15 residues. The CDR3 spells CASSSPGGPTDTQYF. CDR3 coding DNA: TGTGCCAGCAGCTCCCCCGGCGGACCTACAGATACGCAGTATTTT.

This clonotype showed up many times. The rearrangement links TRBV7-6 to TRBJ1-1, with D perhaps matching TRBD1 (6 bases). V lost 6 bases, J lost 3 bases, and 17 bases lay in between. This CDR3 has 15 amino acids. Germline CDR1 SGHVS, CDR2 FNYEAQ. The DNA for the CDR3 is TGTGCCAGCAGTCGGCACGAACAGGGTTACACTGAAGCTTTCTTT. This translates into CASSRHEQGYTEAFF.

This clonotype has a handful of counts. V gene TRBV29-1 combines with J gene TRBJ1-1; 8 nucleotides agree with TRBD1. V lost 4 bases to trimming and J lost 6 bases; unmatched junction nucleotides: 4. CDR3 length: 12 amino acids. Per germline, CDR1 SQVTM and CDR2 ANQGSEA. CDR3 nucleotide sequence: TGCAGCGTTGCCCAGGGGGCATCTGAAGCTTTCTTT. Amino acid sequence: CSVAQGASEAFF.

The chain recombines TRBV7-2 with TRBJ2-7; 7 bases map to TRBD2. The junction had 10 bases not matched to a gene; V was cut back by 5 bases and J by 6 bases. Germline values: CDR1 SGHTA, CDR2 FQGNSA. The CDR3 covers 14 residues. The CDR3 DNA is TGTGCCAGCAGCCCAGCCGGGACTACCCTCGAGCAGTACTTC. It codes for CASSPAGTTLEQYF. Looking up the rest from reference TRBV7-2 and TRBJ2-7 gives the full variable domain: GAGVSQSPSNKVTEKGKDVELRCDPISGHTALYWYRQSLGQGLEFLIYFQGNSAPDKSGLPSDRFSAERTGGSVSTLTIQRTQQEDSAVYLCASSPAGTTLEQYFGPGTRLTVT.

This clonotype was observed many times. The rearrangement uses TRBV7-2 and TRBJ2-5; maybe TRBD2 (6 bases). The ends were cut back, 5 bases at V and 5 bases at J, with 12 bases in the middle. CDR3 length equals 13 residues. Germline V gene lookup returns CDR1 SGHTA and CDR2 FQGNSA. CDR3 region: CASSGRGSETQYF. As DNA, the CDR3 is TGTGCCAGCAGCGGGCGGGGTAGCGAGACCCAGTACTTC.

By its share, this clonotype is medium-sized. The chain employs TRBV7-2 and TRBJ2-5; TRBD1 matches at 7 bases. Germline V gene sequence: CDR1 SGHTA, CDR2 FQGNSA. The CDR3 is made up of 18 amino acids. The V segment lost 3 bases and the J segment 4 bases; nucleotides outside the gene matches: 17. CDR3 DNA: TGTGCCAGCAGCTTGGGGACAGCCCTCTATCAATCAACAGAGACCCAGTACTTC. Amino acids: CASSLGTALYQSTETQYF.

A few counts support this clonotype. This rearrangement joins TRBV20-1 to TRBJ2-7; 8 bases line up with TRBD1. This CDR3 contains 15 residues. Trimming took 0 bases from V and 3 from J; bases not matched to a gene: 7. CDR1 DFQATT and CDR2 SNEGSKA come from the germline V gene (reference sequence). CDR3 nucleotides: TGCAGTGCTAGAGATCCAGGGGGCGGAAGCTACGAGCAGTACTTC. Protein: CSARDPGGGSYEQYF.

This clonotype was seen many times. The rearrangement uses TRBV5-5 and TRBJ1-6; 10 bases fit TRBD1. The CDR3 runs to 15 residues. Per the germline V gene, CDR1 is SGHKS and CDR2 is YYEKEE (reference sequence). V gave up 4 bases and J gave up 5 bases; unmatched junction bases: 3. CDR3 sequence reads: CASSATGGHNSPLHF. CDR3 bases: TGTGCCAGCAGCGCGACAGGGGGCCATAATTCACCCCTCCACTTT.

This clonotype has just a few counts. V usage is TRBV9 and J usage is TRBJ1-4, with D maybe TRBD1 (5 bases). CDR3 size: 16 residues. Trimming took 0 bases from V and 6 from J, leaving 15 bases between them. CDR1 and CDR2 (germline): SGDLS, YYNGEE. This CDR3 is CASSVGPGELHEKLFF. The CDR3, as DNA: TGTGCCAGCAGCGTAGGACCGGGGGAATTGCATGAAAAACTGTTTTTT.

This clonotype has at least ten counts. This rearrangement joins TRBV29-1 to TRBJ2-7, with D tentatively TRBD1 or TRBD2 (5 bases each). CDR1 and CDR2 from the germline V gene are SQVTM and ANQGSEA. CDR3 length: 12 amino acids. Trimming pared 2 bases from V and 7 bases from J, leaving 12 bases between. The CDR3: CSVETGAVEQYF. The CDR3 DNA reads as TGCAGCGTTGAAACCGGGGCGGTGGAGCAGTACTTC.

The chain has TRBV4-3 and TRBJ2-1; no clear D gene. V lost 0 bases and J 9 bases, leaving 9 bases between the germline ends. This CDR3 contains 13 residues. From germline, CDR1 is LGHNA and CDR2 YSLEER. The CDR3 nucleotides are TGCGCCAGCAGCCAAGATTGGATAAGTGAGCAGTTCTTC. Its protein product is CASSQDWISEQFF.

This clonotype was observed a single time. A much larger clone sits a single nucleotide away, making a read error possible. The chain has TRBV30 and TRBJ2-7, with a tentative D call TRBD2 (5 bases). CDR3 length equals 13 residues. V shed 2 bases and J shed 3 bases, with 11 bases lying between them. Germline-derived CDR1 and CDR2 are GTSNPN and SVGIG (reference sequence). CDR3: CAWSSGGGYEQYF. CDR3 in DNA: TGTGCCTGGAGTAGCGGAGGTGGCTACGAGCAGTACTTC.

This clonotype appeared many times. The chain links TRBV5-4 to TRBJ1-2, with D hard to call. V was shortened by 1 base and J by 4 bases, with 8 bases between the two germline ends. The CDR3 loop spans 13 amino acids. Germline-derived CDR1 and CDR2 are SGHNT and YYREEE (reference sequence). This CDR3 reads CASSLRQVYGYTF. Here the CDR3 DNA reads TGTGCCAGCAGCTTGCGCCAGGTCTATGGCTACACCTTC.

This clonotype was seen ten or more times. This rearrangement joins TRBV20-1 to TRBJ2-2; D call uncertain. Germline values: CDR1 DFQATT, CDR2 SNEGSKA (reference sequence). V was cut by 6 bases and J by 6 bases, with 23 bases left in between. The CDR3 consists of 16 residues. CDR3 amino acids: CSAPAVDLGPSGELFF. Written as DNA, the CDR3 is TGCAGTGCCCCGGCGGTTGATTTGGGCCCGTCCGGGGAGCTGTTTTTT.

The chain employs TRBV7-6 and TRBJ2-7; 7 bases map to TRBD1. Germline CDR1 SGHVS, CDR2 FNYEAQ. The CDR3 is 13 amino acids. Losses at the gene ends were 4 bases for V and 2 bases for J; bases not matched to a gene: 2. In nucleotides, the CDR3 is TGTGCCAGCAGCTCGGGACAGCCCTACGAGCAGTACTTC. Amino acids: CASSSGQPYEQYF.

A remark on this clonotype: This sequence may be a read error, since a much larger clone differs from it by one base. The chain employs TRBV7-2 and TRBJ2-6, with D perhaps TRBD2 (6 bases). This CDR3 comprises 15 residues. Germline CDR1 is SGHTA and CDR2 is FQGNSA. Here the CDR3 reads CASSPTSSGANVPTF. The CDR3 DNA reads TGTGCCAGCAGCCCGACTAGTTCTGGGGCCAACGTCCCGACTTTC.

This clonotype has ten or more counts. V and J are TRBV5-1 and TRBJ2-3; 7 bases map to TRBD2. The length of the CDR3 is 18 residues. Germline CDR1 SGHRS, CDR2 YFSETQ. Unmatched junction bases numbered 14, after V lost 3 bases and J lost 1 base. Here the CDR3 DNA reads TGCGCCAGCAGCTCACACCCTTTACTAGCGACGGGCACAGATACGCAGTATTTT. Translating gives CASSSHPLLATGTDTQYF. The variable domain in full, with the rest retrieved from reference TRBV5-1 and TRBJ2-3, is KAGVTQTPRYLIKTRGQQVTLSCSPISGHRSVSWYQQTPGQGLQFLFEYFSETQRNKGNFPGRFSGRQFSNSRSEMNVSTLELGDSALYLCASSSHPLLATGTDTQYFGPGTRLTVL.

This clonotype was counted at least ten times. The chain recombines TRBV20-1 with TRBJ2-1; 13 bases match TRBD2. CDR1 DFQATT and CDR2 SNEGSKA come from the germline V gene (reference sequence). The CDR3 sequence is 16 residues long. The junction had 4 bases not matched to a gene; V was cut back by 1 base and J by 4 bases. In DNA form, the CDR3 reads TGCAGTGCTAGAGTTACTAGCGGGGGGGATTACAATGAGCAGTTCTTC. Translation gives CSARVTSGGDYNEQFF.

This clonotype was detected many times. The chain is built from TRBV7-9 and TRBJ1-5, with a tentative D call TRBD1 (6 bases). Per germline, CDR1 SEHNR and CDR2 FQNEAQ (reference sequence). The CDR3 extends over 16 amino acids. V shed 2 bases and J shed 3 bases, with 14 bases lying between them. The CDR3, as DNA: TGTGCCAGCAGCTTACTCGCGGGGGCGGACAATCAGCCCCAGCATTTT. Residues: CASSLLAGADNQPQHF.

The rearrangement links TRBV19 to TRBJ2-6; 7 bases line up with TRBD1. V shed 11 bases and J 2 bases; nucleotides not matched to a gene: 9. The CDR3 is made up of 15 amino acids. Germline V CDR1 and CDR2: LNHDA, SQIVND (reference sequence). The chain's CDR3 is CAGGSTGPGANVLTF. CDR3 DNA: TGTGCCGGGGGATCGACAGGGCCTGGGGCCAACGTCCTGACTTTC.

This clonotype was detected only a few times. One junction end does not reproduce the germline sequence, and a read error may be involved. The chain joins TRBV20-1 to TRBJ2-1, with 8 bases aligning to TRBD2. CDR3 length equals 12 residues. Germline-derived CDR1 and CDR2 are DFQATT and SNEGSKA (reference sequence). The CDR3 DNA reads as TGCAGTGCTAGAGGCCCCGGGGGGGGGCATATCTTC. Residues: CSARGPGGGHIF.

This clonotype was detected ten times or more. This chain joins TRBV24-1 and TRBJ2-5; D remains ambiguous. The length of the CDR3 is 12 residues. Germline assignment: CDR1 KGHDR and CDR2 SFDVKD. Trimming removed 2 bases from V and 2 bases from J, with 2 bases in between. Written as DNA, the CDR3 is TGTGCCACCAGTGATTCTCAAGAGACCCAGTACTTC. This translates into CATSDSQETQYF.

This clonotype has a count of ten or more. The chain has TRBV20-1 and TRBJ2-3, with TRBD2 identical over 13 bases. CDR3 length: 20 residues. CDR1 is DFQATT and CDR2 is SNEGSKA in the germline V gene (reference sequence). The J segment lost 3 bases and the V segment lost 5 bases, leaving 20 bases of the junction unmatched. The chain's CDR3 is CSARGGVGLAGEGVTDTQYF. CDR3 bases: TGCAGTGCTCGCGGAGGCGTTGGACTAGCGGGGGAAGGGGTTACAGATACGCAGTATTTT.